A single sample gave rise to the 3 T cell receptor beta chains below, sequenced in a study of CD8 T cells in ankylosing spondylitis. One entry per CDR3 protein results from TCRdb running MiXCR on the 5' RACE reads. The sample has 85,000 to 100,000 distinct CDR3 sequences; 8% to 10% are singletons. The sequencing input was blood, either unsorted or a sorted T cell fraction (not recorded which). The source of these receptors is a male donor with ankylosing spondylitis or in good health (not recorded which).

This clonotype was observed many times. V and J are TRBV7-9 and TRBJ1-4; D perhaps matches TRBD1 (6 bases). The CDR3 covers 14 residues. The germline V gene encodes CDR1 SEHNR and CDR2 FQNEAQ (reference sequence). V lost 5 bases and J lost 8, with 15 bases in between. For the CDR3, the DNA is TGTGCCAGCAGCACTCGGCGGGGGCAAGAAAAACTGTTTTTT. Translating gives CASSTRRGQEKLFF.

This clonotype was counted many times. V is TRBV20-1 and J is TRBJ2-3; possible D gene TRBD2, 5 bases. The CDR3 has 12 amino acids. V lost 3 bases and J lost 6, with 10 bases in between. CDR1 is DFQATT, CDR2 SNEGSKA, per germline (reference sequence). The CDR3 protein is CSARGRRDTQYF. CDR3 bases: TGCAGTGCTAGGGGTAGGAGGGATACGCAGTATTTT.

This clonotype was seen repeatedly, ten times or more. J is TRBJ2-5 and V is TRBV12-3 or TRBV12-4; possibly TRBD1 for D (6 bases). The CDR3 is 14 residues long. Trimming took 5 bases from V and 5 from J, leaving 15 bases between them. CDR3 amino acids: CASSQSGAGETQYF. Here the CDR3 DNA reads TGTGCCAGCAGTCAATCAGGGGCTGGGGAGACCCAGTACTTC.